The present T cell receptor (beta chain) was sequenced within a study of blood T cell repertoires in COVID-19. Some clones are missing from TCRdb's copy, which holds only in-frame ones; the method was immunoSEQ multiplex PCR. This table holds some 150,000 clones, approximately 81% found once. V was cut by 4 bases and J by 7 bases, with 8 bases left in between. Germline CDR1 reads MNHEY; CDR2 reads SVGEGT. This CDR3 has 12 amino acids. This clonotype was obtained from a woman aged 55-75 years with active or convalescent COVID-19. The sample consisted of peripheral blood. V is TRBV6-2 or TRBV6-3 and J is TRBJ1-5; D is unresolved. CDR3 coding DNA: TGTGCCAGCAGTTTTTCCCTACAGCCCCAGCATTTT. This gives the protein CASSFSLQPQHF.